A single sample gave rise to the 15 T cell receptor beta chains below, sequenced in a study of shared clonotypes between healthy human individuals. Clones were read by immunoSEQ multiplex PCR, and TCRdb kept only the in-frame ones, dropping some. The table shows roughly 1 million clones, with roughly 74% occurring only once. The sequencing input was memory CD4+ T cells from PBMCs. The subset was: CD45RA-negative fraction. The receptors originated from a young man in good health. Some clones in this sample may be carry-over from other donors' samples.

V is TRBV7-9 and J is TRBJ2-4, with a tentative D call TRBD2 (6 bases). The CDR3 spans 15 residues. V was cut by 5 bases and J by 2 bases, with 13 bases left in between. Germline V lookup: CDR1 SEHNR, CDR2 FQNEAQ (reference sequence). CDR3 region: CASSRPGGSKNIQYF. Written as DNA, the CDR3 is TGTGCCAGCAGCCGCCCAGGAGGGTCCAAAAACATTCAGTACTTC.

The rearrangement uses TRBV18 and TRBJ1-2; TRBD1 might be the D (5 bases). Germline V lookup: CDR1 KGHSH, CDR2 LQKENI. The germline V and J ends were trimmed by 0 bases and 8 bases, with 13 bases remaining between them. This CDR3 comprises 14 residues. CDR3 sequence reads: CASSPPGGLVGYTF. Here the CDR3 DNA reads TGTGCCAGCTCACCACCCGGGGGTTTGGTCGGCTACACCTTC. Supplemented by reference TRBV18 and TRBJ1-2, the full variable domain reads NAGVMQNPRHLVRRRGQEARLRCSPMKGHSHVYWYRQLPEEGLKFMVYLQKENIIDESGMPKERFSAEFPKEGPSILRIQQVVRGDSAAYFCASSPPGGLVGYTFGSGTRLTVV.

The chain is built from TRBV2 and TRBJ1-5; 10 bases match TRBD1. The CDR3 has 15 residues. After removal of 5 bases from V and 6 bases from J, the junction contained 7 bases not matched to a gene. The germline V gene has CDR1 SNHLY and CDR2 FYNNEI. CDR3 protein: CASSTDRGQGQPQHF. CDR3 DNA sequence: TGTGCCAGCAGTACAGACAGGGGGCAGGGTCAGCCCCAGCATTTT.

The chain has TRBV27 and TRBJ1-2; 8 positions agree with TRBD1. Germline V gene lookup returns CDR1 MNHEY and CDR2 SMNVEV (reference sequence). The V segment lost 5 bases and the J segment 1 base; nucleotides outside the gene matches: 6. The CDR3 is 15 amino acids. The CDR3 nucleotides read TGTGCCAGCAGTATCGGGACAGGCGGTAACTATGGCTACACCTTC. This codes for CASSIGTGGNYGYTF.

This clone was observed a few times. J is TRBJ2-7 and V is TRBV6-1; 7 nucleotides align to TRBD1. This CDR3 comprises 12 residues. Germline CDR1 reads MNHNS; CDR2 reads SASEGT. The ends lost 4 bases at V and 3 bases at J; junction bases unmatched: 0. CDR3 sequence: CASSGQGYEQYF. CDR3 bases: TGTGCCAGCAGTGGACAGGGCTACGAGCAGTACTTC.

The chain uses TRBV7-2 and TRBJ2-7, with D maybe TRBD2 (5 bases). Germline CDR1 is SGHTA and CDR2 is FQGNSA. Trimming removed 5 bases at V and 0 bases at J, with 11 bases between. This CDR3 comprises 14 residues. The chain's CDR3 is CASSPEGYSYEQYF. CDR3 DNA: TGTGCCAGCAGCCCTGAGGGATACTCCTACGAGCAGTACTTC.

This chain links TRBV5-1 with TRBJ2-3; maybe TRBD1 (5 bases). This CDR3 has 16 residues. Germline V gene data show CDR1 as SGHRS and CDR2 as YFSETQ. V shed 1 base and J shed 1 base, with 13 bases lying between them. CDR3 nucleotide sequence: TGCGCCAGCAGCTTGACCCCAGGCAGGGGCACAGATACGCAGTATTTT. Its translation is CASSLTPGRGTDTQYF.

The chain uses TRBV6-1 and TRBJ1-2, with a weak D call TRBD1 (6 bases). The CDR3 has 13 amino acids. Trimming shortened V by 5 bases and J by 6 bases, and 13 bases separated the two germline ends. Germline CDR1 and CDR2: MNHNS and SASEGT. In DNA form, the CDR3 reads TGTGCCAGCAGTCGCGAATACAGGGATGGCTACACCTTC. Its translation: CASSREYRDGYTF.

As regards this clone: This may come from a read error, since a much larger clone is one base off. The chain uses TRBV7-2 and TRBJ1-2; D ambiguous. The germline gives CDR1 SGHTA, CDR2 FQGNSA. Trimming stripped 3 bases from V and 2 bases from J, with 1 base between. The CDR3 covers 11 residues. The CDR3 sequence is CASSFNYGYTF. Here the CDR3 DNA reads TGTGCCAGCAGCTTCAACTATGGCTACACCTTC.

This clone was seen a few times. The J gene is TRBJ1-1, the V gene TRBV6-6; 7 bases are shared with TRBD1. This CDR3 region has 13 residues. CDR1 MNHNY and CDR2 SVGAGI come from the germline V gene (reference sequence). V was clipped by 6 bases and J by 1 base; unmatched bases: 2. The CDR3 reads CASRRTGNTEAFF. DNA for the CDR3: TGTGCCAGCAGACGGACAGGGAACACTGAAGCTTTCTTT.

The V and J genes are TRBV7-3 and TRBJ1-1; 8 bases line up with TRBD1. J was trimmed by 4 bases and V by 2 bases; bases with no gene match: 12. CDR1 and CDR2 (germline): SGHTA, FQGTGA. This CDR3 is 17 amino acids long. The CDR3 loop reads CASSLGLDRVRGTEAFF. The DNA for the CDR3 is TGTGCCAGCAGCTTAGGCTTGGACAGGGTACGGGGCACTGAAGCTTTCTTT.

The chain couples TRBV5-4 to TRBJ2-5; D is possibly TRBD1 (5 bases). This CDR3 is built from 13 residues. V was trimmed by 4 bases and J by 2 bases, leaving 9 bases between them. Germline V gene lookup returns CDR1 SGHNT and CDR2 YYREEE (reference sequence). DNA of the CDR3: TGTGCCAGCAGCACAGACAGACAAGAGACCCAGTACTTC. Protein: CASSTDRQETQYF.

This clone turned up a few times. V usage is TRBV27 and J usage is TRBJ2-7; D gene unclear. The CDR3 runs to 15 residues. Germline V gene data show CDR1 as MNHEY and CDR2 as SMNVEV (reference sequence). V was trimmed by 3 bases and J by 6 bases, leaving 18 bases between them. Written as DNA, the CDR3 is TGTGCCAGCAGTTTTCCCCTTAAATCTAGGGTCGAGCAGTACTTC. This encodes CASSFPLKSRVEQYF.

The chain uses TRBV5-6 and TRBJ2-5; 8 positions match TRBD2. The trim removed 4 bases at V and 5 bases at J, leaving 10 bases unmatched. Germline CDR1 and CDR2: SGHDT and YYEEEE. The length of the CDR3 is 15 residues. The CDR3 coding sequence is TGTGCCAGCAGCCCGAAAGCGGGAGTGGCGGAGACCCAGTACTTC. It specifies CASSPKAGVAETQYF.

The chain employs TRBV19 and TRBJ2-1; perhaps D is TRBD1 or TRBD2 (5 bases each). The CDR3 runs to 13 residues. The germline CDR1 and CDR2 sequences are LNHDA and SQIVND (reference sequence). V was shortened by 5 bases and J by 10 bases, with 15 bases between the two germline ends. CDR3 sequence: CASSFRPGQEQFF. In DNA form, the CDR3 reads TGTGCCAGTAGTTTCCGACCGGGGCAAGAGCAGTTCTTC.